This record looks at one T cell receptor (beta chain) sequence and its context. Its specificity is unknown. The method was immunoSEQ multiplex PCR; TCRdb's version includes in-frame clones alone and lacks a portion of them. The sample holds about 2.1 million clones, about 93% seen once. These data come from a study of shared clonotypes between healthy human individuals. CD45RO-negative, CCR7-selected cells formed the naive CD8 fraction, which excluded terminally differentiated effector memory CD45RA+ cells. General study points: Expectations were that clonotype sharing among donors would be affected by sequencing depth.

Sample: naive CD8+ T cells from PBMCs. The receptor comes from a man between 18 and 29 years old in good health. Some clones in this sample may be carry-over from other donors' samples.

The CDR3 region is CASSLRDTAYNEQFF. CDR3 nucleotide sequence: TGTGCCAGCAGCCTACGGGACACGGCCTACAATGAGCAGTTCTTC. The chain combines TRBV28 with TRBJ2-1, with D maybe TRBD1 (6 bases). CDR3 length: 15 amino acids. The V end lost 6 bases, the J end lost 2 bases, and 14 bases lay between the germline ends. Germline CDR1 is MDHEN and CDR2 is SYDVKM.